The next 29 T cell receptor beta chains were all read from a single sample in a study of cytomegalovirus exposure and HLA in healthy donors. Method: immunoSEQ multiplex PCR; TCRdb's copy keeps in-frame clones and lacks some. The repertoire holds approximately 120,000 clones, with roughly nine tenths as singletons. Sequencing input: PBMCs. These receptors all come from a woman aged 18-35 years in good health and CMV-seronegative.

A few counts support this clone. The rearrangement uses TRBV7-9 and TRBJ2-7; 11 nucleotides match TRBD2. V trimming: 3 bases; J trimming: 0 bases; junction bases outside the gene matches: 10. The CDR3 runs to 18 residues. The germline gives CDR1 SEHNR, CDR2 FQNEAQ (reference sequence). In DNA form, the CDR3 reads TGTGCCAGCAGCTTCATTCTAGCGGGAGGCCCAAGCTCCTACGAGCAGTACTTC. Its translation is CASSFILAGGPSSYEQYF.

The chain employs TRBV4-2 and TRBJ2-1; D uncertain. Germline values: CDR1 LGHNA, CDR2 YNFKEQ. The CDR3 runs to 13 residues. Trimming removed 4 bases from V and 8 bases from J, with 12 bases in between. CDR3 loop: CASSPELADEQFF. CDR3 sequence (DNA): TGTGCCAGCAGCCCCGAACTGGCGGATGAGCAGTTCTTC.

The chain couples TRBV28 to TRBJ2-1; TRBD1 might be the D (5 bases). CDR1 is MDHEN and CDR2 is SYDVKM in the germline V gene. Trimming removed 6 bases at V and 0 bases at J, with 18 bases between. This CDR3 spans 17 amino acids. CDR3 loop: CASRQGVASPSYNEQFF. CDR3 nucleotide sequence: TGTGCCAGCAGGCAAGGGGTGGCGAGTCCCTCCTACAATGAGCAGTTCTTC.

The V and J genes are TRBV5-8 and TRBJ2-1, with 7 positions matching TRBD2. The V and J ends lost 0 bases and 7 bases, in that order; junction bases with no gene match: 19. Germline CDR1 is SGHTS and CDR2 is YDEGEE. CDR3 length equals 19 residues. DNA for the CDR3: TGTGCCAGCAGCTTGGTAGTGGCGATATGGGCGGGAGTCGTTAATGAGCAGTTCTTC. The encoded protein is CASSLVVAIWAGVVNEQFF.

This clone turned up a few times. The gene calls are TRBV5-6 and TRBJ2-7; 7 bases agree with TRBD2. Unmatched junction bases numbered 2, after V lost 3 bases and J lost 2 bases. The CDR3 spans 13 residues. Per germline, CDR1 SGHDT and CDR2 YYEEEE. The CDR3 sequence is CASSWGTTYEQYF. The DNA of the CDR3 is TGTGCCAGCAGCTGGGGGACTACCTACGAGCAGTACTTC.

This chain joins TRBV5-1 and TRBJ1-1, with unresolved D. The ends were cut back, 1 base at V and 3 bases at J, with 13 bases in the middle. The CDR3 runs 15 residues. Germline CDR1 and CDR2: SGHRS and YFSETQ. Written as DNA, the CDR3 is TGCGCCAGCAGCTTGTCGTGGGCGTCGGACACTGAAGCTTTCTTT. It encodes CASSLSWASDTEAFF.

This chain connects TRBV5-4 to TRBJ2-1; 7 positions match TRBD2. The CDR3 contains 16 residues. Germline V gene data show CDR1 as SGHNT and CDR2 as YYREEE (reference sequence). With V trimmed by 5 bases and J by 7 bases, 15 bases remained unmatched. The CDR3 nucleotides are TGTGCCAGCAGTTCCGCTGGAGGCGGGAGTAGGAATGAGCAGTTCTTC. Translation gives CASSSAGGGSRNEQFF.

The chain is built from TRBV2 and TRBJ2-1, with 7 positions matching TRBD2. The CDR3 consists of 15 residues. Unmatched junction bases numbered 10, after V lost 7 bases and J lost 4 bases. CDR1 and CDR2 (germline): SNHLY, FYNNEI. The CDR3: CASIPLLAVYNEQFF. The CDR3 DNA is TGTGCCAGCATACCGTTGCTAGCGGTATACAATGAGCAGTTCTTC.

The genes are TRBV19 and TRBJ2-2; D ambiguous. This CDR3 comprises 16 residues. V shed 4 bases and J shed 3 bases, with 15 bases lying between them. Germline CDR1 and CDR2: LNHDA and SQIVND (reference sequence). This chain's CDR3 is CASSRIAVGDTGELFF. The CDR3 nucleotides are TGTGCCAGTAGTAGAATAGCCGTTGGAGACACCGGGGAGCTGTTTTTT.

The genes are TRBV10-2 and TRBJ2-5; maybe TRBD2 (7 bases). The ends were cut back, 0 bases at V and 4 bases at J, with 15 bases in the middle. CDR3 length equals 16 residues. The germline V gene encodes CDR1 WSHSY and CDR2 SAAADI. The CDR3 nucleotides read TGCGCCAGCAGTGAGTCGAATCCCGGGGGGCGAGAGACCCAGTACTTC. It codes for CASSESNPGGRETQYF.

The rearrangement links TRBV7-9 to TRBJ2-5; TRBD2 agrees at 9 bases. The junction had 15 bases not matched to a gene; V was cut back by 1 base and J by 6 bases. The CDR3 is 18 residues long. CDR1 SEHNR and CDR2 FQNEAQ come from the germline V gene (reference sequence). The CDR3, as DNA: TGTGCCAGCAGCTTAGGAGGTAGCGGGAGTGGGCGAGGAAAGACCCAGTACTTC. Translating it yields CASSLGGSGSGRGKTQYF.

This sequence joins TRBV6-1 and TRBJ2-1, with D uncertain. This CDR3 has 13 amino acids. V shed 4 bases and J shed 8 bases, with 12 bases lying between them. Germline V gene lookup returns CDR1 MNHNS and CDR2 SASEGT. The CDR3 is CASSGQSGHEQFF. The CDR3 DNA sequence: TGTGCCAGCAGTGGCCAGTCAGGCCATGAGCAGTTCTTC.

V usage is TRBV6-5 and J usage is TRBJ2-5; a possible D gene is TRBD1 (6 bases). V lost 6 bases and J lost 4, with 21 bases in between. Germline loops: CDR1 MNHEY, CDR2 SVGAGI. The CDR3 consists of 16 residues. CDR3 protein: CASSYGTTSWGETQYF. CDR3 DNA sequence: TGTGCCAGCAGCTACGGGACAACTTCCTGGGGAGAGACCCAGTACTTC.

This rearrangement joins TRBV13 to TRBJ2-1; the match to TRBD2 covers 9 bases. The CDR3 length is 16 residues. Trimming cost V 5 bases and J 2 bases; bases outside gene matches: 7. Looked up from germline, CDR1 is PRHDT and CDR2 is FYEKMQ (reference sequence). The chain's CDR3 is CASSPLAGGPYNEQFF. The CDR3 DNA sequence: TGTGCCAGCAGCCCTCTGGCGGGAGGGCCCTACAATGAGCAGTTCTTC.

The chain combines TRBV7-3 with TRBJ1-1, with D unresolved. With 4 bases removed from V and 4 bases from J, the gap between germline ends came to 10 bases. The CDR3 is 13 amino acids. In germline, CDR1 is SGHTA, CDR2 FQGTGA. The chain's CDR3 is CASSSPGGTEAFF. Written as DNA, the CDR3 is TGTGCCAGCAGCTCCCCGGGAGGCACTGAAGCTTTCTTT.

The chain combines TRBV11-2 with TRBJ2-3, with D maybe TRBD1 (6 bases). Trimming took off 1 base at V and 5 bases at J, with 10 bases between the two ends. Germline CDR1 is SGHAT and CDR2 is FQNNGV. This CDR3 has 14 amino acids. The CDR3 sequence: CASSLVGAGDTQYF. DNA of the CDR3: TGTGCCAGCAGCTTAGTGGGGGCAGGAGATACGCAGTATTTT.

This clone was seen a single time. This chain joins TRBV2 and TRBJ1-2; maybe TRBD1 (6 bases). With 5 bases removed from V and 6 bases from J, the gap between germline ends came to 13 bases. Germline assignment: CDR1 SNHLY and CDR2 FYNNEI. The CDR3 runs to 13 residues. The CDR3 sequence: CASSWTEPDGYTF. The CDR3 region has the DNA TGTGCCAGCAGTTGGACAGAACCTGATGGCTACACCTTC.

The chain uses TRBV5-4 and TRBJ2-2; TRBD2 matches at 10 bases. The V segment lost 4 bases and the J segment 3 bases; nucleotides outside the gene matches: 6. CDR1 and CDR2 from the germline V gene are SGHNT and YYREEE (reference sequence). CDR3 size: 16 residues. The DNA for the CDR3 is TGTGCCAGCAGCCGGGTACTAGCGGGGCACACCGGGGAGCTGTTTTTT. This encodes CASSRVLAGHTGELFF.

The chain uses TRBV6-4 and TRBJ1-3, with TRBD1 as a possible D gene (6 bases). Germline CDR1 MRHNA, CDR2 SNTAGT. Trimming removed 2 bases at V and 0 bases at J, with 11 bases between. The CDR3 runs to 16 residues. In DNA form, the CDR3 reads TGTGCCAGCAGTGACCCACAGGGTTACTCTGGAAACACCATATATTTT. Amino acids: CASSDPQGYSGNTIYF.

The CDR3 loop reads CASSLGGSLNEQFF. As DNA, the CDR3 is TGCGCCAGCAGCTTGGGAGGGAGTCTGAATGAGCAGTTCTTC. This rearrangement joins TRBV5-1 to TRBJ2-1, with TRBD2 as a possible D gene (5 bases). The CDR3 is 14 amino acids. V dropped 0 bases and J dropped 7 bases, with 11 bases sitting between them. Germline CDR1 and CDR2: SGHRS and YFSETQ.

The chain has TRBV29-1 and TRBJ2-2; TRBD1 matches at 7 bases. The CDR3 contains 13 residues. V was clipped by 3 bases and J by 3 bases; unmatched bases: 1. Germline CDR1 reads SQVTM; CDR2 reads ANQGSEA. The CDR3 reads CSVETGYTGELFF. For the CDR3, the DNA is TGCAGCGTTGAGACAGGGTACACCGGGGAGCTGTTTTTT.

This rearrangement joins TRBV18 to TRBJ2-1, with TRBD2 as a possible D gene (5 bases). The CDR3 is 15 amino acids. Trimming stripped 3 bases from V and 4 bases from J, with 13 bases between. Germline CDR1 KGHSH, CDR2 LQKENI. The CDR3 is CASSPMRDPYNEQFF. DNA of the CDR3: TGTGCCAGCTCACCGATGAGGGATCCTTACAATGAGCAGTTCTTC. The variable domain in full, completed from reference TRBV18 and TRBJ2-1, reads NAGVMQNPRHLVRRRGQEARLRCSPMKGHSHVYWYRQLPEEGLKFMVYLQKENIIDESGMPKERFSAEFPKEGPSILRIQQVVRGDSAAYFCASSPMRDPYNEQFFGPGTRLTVL.

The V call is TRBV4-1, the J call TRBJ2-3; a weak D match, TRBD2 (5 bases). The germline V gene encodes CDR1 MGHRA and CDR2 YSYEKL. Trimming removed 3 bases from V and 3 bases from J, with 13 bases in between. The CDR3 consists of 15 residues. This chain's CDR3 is CASSHTSFGTDTQYF. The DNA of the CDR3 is TGCGCCAGCAGCCATACTAGTTTTGGGACAGATACGCAGTATTTT.

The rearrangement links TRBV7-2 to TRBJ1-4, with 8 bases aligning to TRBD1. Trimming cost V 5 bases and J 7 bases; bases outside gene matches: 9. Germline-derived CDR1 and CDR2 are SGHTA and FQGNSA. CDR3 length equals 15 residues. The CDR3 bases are TGTGCCAGCAGCCCGATGCGAGACAGGGGTGAAAAACTGTTTTTT. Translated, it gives CASSPMRDRGEKLFF. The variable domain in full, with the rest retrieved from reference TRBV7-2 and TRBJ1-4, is GAGVSQSPSNKVTEKGKDVELRCDPISGHTALYWYRQSLGQGLEFLIYFQGNSAPDKSGLPSDRFSAERTGGSVSTLTIQRTQQEDSAVYLCASSPMRDRGEKLFFGSGTQLSVL.

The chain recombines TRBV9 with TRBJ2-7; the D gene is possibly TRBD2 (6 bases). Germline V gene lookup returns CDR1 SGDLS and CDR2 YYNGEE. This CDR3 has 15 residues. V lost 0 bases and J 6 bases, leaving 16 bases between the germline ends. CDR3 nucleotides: TGTGCCAGCAGCGTAGGAACGGGAATGGGACTCGAGCAGTACTTC. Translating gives CASSVGTGMGLEQYF.

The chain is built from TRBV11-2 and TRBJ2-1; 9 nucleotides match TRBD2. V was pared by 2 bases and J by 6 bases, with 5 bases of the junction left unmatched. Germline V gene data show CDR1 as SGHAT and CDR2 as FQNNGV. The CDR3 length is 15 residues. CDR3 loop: CASSLLLGLANEQFF. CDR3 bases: TGTGCCAGCAGCTTACTCCTGGGACTAGCCAATGAGCAGTTCTTC. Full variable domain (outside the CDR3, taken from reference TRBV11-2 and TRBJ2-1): EAGVAQSPRYKIIEKRQSVAFWCNPISGHATLYWYQQILGQGPKLLIQFQNNGVVDDSQLPKDRFSAERLKGVDSTLKIQPAKLEDSAVYLCASSLLLGLANEQFFGPGTRLTVL.

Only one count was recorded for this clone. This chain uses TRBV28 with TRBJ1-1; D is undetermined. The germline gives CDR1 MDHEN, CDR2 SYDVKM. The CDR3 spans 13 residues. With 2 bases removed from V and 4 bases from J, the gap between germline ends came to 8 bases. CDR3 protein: CASSLGLGTEAFF. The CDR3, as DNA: TGTGCCAGCAGTTTAGGGCTGGGCACTGAAGCTTTCTTT.

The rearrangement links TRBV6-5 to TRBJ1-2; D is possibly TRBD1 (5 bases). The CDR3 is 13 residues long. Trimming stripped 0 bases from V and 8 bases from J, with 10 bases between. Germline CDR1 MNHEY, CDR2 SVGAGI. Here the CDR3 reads CASSYSGEGGYTF. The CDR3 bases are TGTGCCAGCAGTTACTCAGGGGAGGGAGGCTACACCTTC.

The chain's CDR3 is CASSLQGMAGNTIYF. The CDR3 DNA reads as TGCGCCAGCAGCTTACAGGGGATGGCCGGAAACACCATATATTTT. The chain carries TRBV5-1 and TRBJ1-3; 7 bases align to TRBD1. The trim removed 2 bases at V and 4 bases at J, leaving 6 bases unmatched. Germline V gives CDR1 SGHRS, CDR2 YFSETQ. The CDR3 covers 15 residues.